The 15 T cell receptor beta chains below all came from one sample that was sequenced in a study of blood T cell repertoires in COVID-19. The assay was immunoSEQ multiplex PCR, and TCRdb's table has in-frame clones only and misses some. Here the sample spans 250,000 to 300,000 clones, just over 90% being singletons. The specimen sequenced was PBMCs or T cells enriched from blood (not recorded which). Receptors originate from a woman aged 40 to 49 with acute COVID-19.

V is TRBV6-5 and J is TRBJ2-1; D perhaps matches TRBD1 (6 bases). CDR1 and CDR2 (germline): MNHEY, SVGAGI. Trimming took off 6 bases at V and 4 bases at J, with 10 bases between the two ends. This CDR3 contains 13 residues. CDR3 sequence (DNA): TGTGCCAGCAGACAGGGAACATACAATGAGCAGTTCTTC. Protein sequence: CASRQGTYNEQFF.

This rearrangement joins TRBV14 to TRBJ1-4, with 9 bases aligning to TRBD1. The V gene's germline CDR1 is SGHDN and CDR2 FVKESK. Trimming took 5 bases from V and 7 from J; bases not matched to a gene: 11. The CDR3 contains 16 residues. CDR3 region: CASSEHYRGLSEKLFF. The CDR3 region has the DNA TGTGCCAGCAGCGAACATTACAGGGGGCTGTCTGAAAAACTGTTTTTT. Full variable domain (rest looked up from reference TRBV14 and TRBJ1-4): EAGVTQFPSHSVIEKGQTVTLRCDPISGHDNLYWYRRVMGKEIKFLLHFVKESKQDESGMPNNRFLAERTGGTYSTLKVQPAELEDSGVYFCASSEHYRGLSEKLFFGSGTQLSVL.

The rearrangement uses TRBV5-4 and TRBJ2-7; D remains unclear. The V gene's germline CDR1 is SGHNT and CDR2 YYREEE (reference sequence). Trimming removed 0 bases at V and 0 bases at J, with 7 bases between. The CDR3 consists of 14 residues. This CDR3 is CASSLDPSSYEQYF. CDR3 nucleotides: TGTGCCAGCAGCTTGGATCCGAGCTCCTACGAGCAGTACTTC.

The genes are TRBV7-3 and TRBJ2-5, with D uncertain. Between the trimmed V and J ends, which lost 0 bases and 2 bases, there was a span of 4 bases. Germline-derived CDR1 and CDR2 are SGHTA and FQGTGA. There are 13 residues in the CDR3. The CDR3 sequence is CASSLTPQETQYF. The CDR3, as DNA: TGTGCCAGCAGCTTAACCCCGCAAGAGACCCAGTACTTC.

The chain employs TRBV14 and TRBJ1-2; TRBD1 agrees at 9 bases. Germline CDR1 and CDR2: SGHDN and FVKESK. V trimming: 3 bases; J trimming: 8 bases; junction bases outside the gene matches: 4. This CDR3 is 13 amino acids long. The CDR3 sequence: CASSQTGGQGYTF. The CDR3 nucleotides are TGTGCCAGCAGCCAGACAGGGGGTCAGGGCTACACCTTC.

In its sample, this clone was seen once. The gene calls are TRBV18 and TRBJ2-7, with 12 bases that match TRBD1. From germline, CDR1 is KGHSH and CDR2 LQKENI. The CDR3 loop spans 16 amino acids. V lost 3 bases to trimming and J lost 5 bases; unmatched junction nucleotides: 8. Here the CDR3 reads CASSPQSGTGGHEQYF. The CDR3 DNA follows: TGTGCCAGCTCACCTCAGTCCGGGACAGGGGGCCACGAGCAGTACTTC.

The chain recombines TRBV10-3 with TRBJ2-1, with 10 bases identical to TRBD2. CDR1 and CDR2 (germline): ENHRY, SYGVKD. J lost 7 bases, V lost 2 bases, and 5 bases had no gene match. This CDR3 spans 15 amino acids. CDR3 bases: TGTGCCATCAGTGAGCCTAGCGGGAGTGCGAATGAGCAGTTCTTC. Translating it yields CAISEPSGSANEQFF.

The chain recombines TRBV5-5 with TRBJ2-7; 12 nucleotides agree with TRBD1. This CDR3 comprises 14 residues. Germline CDR1 reads SGHKS; CDR2 reads YYEKEE (reference sequence). The junction had 3 bases not matched to a gene; V was cut back by 4 bases and J by 4 bases. CDR3 loop: CASSTGQGAYEQYF. DNA of the CDR3: TGTGCCAGCAGCACGGGACAGGGGGCATACGAGCAGTACTTC.

This clone was seen a few times. V is TRBV19 and J is TRBJ2-5; D is undetermined. The CDR3 covers 13 residues. Germline CDR1 reads LNHDA; CDR2 reads SQIVND (reference sequence). V was pared by 0 bases and J by 8 bases, with 10 bases between. Written as DNA, the CDR3 is TGTGCCAGTAGTATAGACTCCAGTGCTACCCAGTACTTC. It encodes CASSIDSSATQYF.

The chain is built from TRBV7-2 and TRBJ2-3; D may be TRBD1 (6 bases). The germline V and J ends were trimmed by 6 bases and 1 base, with 11 bases remaining between them. CDR1 and CDR2 (germline): SGHTA, FQGNSA. The CDR3 spans 14 residues. CDR3 in DNA: TGTGCCAGCAGAGTGGACAGTCGCACAGATACGCAGTATTTT. Protein: CASRVDSRTDTQYF.

The chain links TRBV4-2 to TRBJ2-5; 7 nucleotides line up with TRBD1. V shed 1 base and J 1 base; nucleotides not matched to a gene: 3. CDR1 LGHNA and CDR2 YNFKEQ come from the germline V gene. There are 15 residues in the CDR3. CDR3 region: CASSQAGQSQETQYF. The CDR3 DNA is TGTGCCAGCAGCCAAGCGGGACAGAGCCAAGAGACCCAGTACTTC.

J is TRBJ2-3 and V is TRBV11-2; 8 nucleotides match TRBD1. Germline V gene data show CDR1 as SGHAT and CDR2 as FQNNGV. The CDR3 totals 16 residues. J lost 4 bases, V lost 2 bases, and 8 bases had no gene match. This chain's CDR3 is CASSLLVGQGADTQYF. CDR3 coding DNA: TGTGCCAGCAGCTTACTCGTCGGACAGGGCGCAGATACGCAGTATTTT.

The gene calls are TRBV28 and TRBJ1-4, with 7 positions matching TRBD1. This CDR3 has 13 residues. CDR1 and CDR2 (germline): MDHEN, SYDVKM. Unmatched junction bases numbered 2, after V lost 3 bases and J lost 7 bases. DNA of the CDR3: TGTGCCAGCAGTTTTGACAGGGCTGAAAAACTGTTTTTT. Translating gives CASSFDRAEKLFF.

V and J are TRBV19 and TRBJ1-4; weak D call: TRBD1 (6 bases). The CDR3 loop spans 15 amino acids. The germline V gene has CDR1 LNHDA and CDR2 SQIVND (reference sequence). Trimming removed 4 bases from V and 1 base from J, with 10 bases in between. Here the CDR3 reads CASSNHRETNEKLFF. CDR3 coding DNA: TGTGCCAGTAGTAACCACAGGGAAACTAATGAAAAACTGTTTTTT.

This clone was observed a single time. The CDR3 DNA sequence: TGTGCCAGCAGCCCTAGCGGGGGGGACGGCGACGGAAACACCATATATTTT. Translation: CASSPSGGDGDGNTIYF. This chain joins TRBV7-2 and TRBJ1-3; weak D call: TRBD1 (5 bases). V lost 5 bases and J lost 4, with 21 bases in between. Germline V gene sequence: CDR1 SGHTA, CDR2 FQGNSA. CDR3 size: 17 residues.